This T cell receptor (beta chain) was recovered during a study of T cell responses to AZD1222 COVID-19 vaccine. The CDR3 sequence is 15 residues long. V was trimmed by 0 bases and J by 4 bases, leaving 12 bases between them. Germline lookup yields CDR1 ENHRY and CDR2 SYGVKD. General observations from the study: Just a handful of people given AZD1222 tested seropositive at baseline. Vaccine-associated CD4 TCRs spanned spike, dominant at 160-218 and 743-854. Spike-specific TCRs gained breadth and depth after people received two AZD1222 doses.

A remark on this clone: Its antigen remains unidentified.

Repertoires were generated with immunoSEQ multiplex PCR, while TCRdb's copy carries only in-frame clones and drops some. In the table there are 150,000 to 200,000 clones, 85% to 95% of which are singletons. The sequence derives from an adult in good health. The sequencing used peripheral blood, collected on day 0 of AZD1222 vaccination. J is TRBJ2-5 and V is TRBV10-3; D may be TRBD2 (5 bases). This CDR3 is CAISESASSSETQYF. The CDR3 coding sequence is TGTGCCATCAGTGAGTCGGCTAGCTCCTCAGAGACCCAGTACTTC.